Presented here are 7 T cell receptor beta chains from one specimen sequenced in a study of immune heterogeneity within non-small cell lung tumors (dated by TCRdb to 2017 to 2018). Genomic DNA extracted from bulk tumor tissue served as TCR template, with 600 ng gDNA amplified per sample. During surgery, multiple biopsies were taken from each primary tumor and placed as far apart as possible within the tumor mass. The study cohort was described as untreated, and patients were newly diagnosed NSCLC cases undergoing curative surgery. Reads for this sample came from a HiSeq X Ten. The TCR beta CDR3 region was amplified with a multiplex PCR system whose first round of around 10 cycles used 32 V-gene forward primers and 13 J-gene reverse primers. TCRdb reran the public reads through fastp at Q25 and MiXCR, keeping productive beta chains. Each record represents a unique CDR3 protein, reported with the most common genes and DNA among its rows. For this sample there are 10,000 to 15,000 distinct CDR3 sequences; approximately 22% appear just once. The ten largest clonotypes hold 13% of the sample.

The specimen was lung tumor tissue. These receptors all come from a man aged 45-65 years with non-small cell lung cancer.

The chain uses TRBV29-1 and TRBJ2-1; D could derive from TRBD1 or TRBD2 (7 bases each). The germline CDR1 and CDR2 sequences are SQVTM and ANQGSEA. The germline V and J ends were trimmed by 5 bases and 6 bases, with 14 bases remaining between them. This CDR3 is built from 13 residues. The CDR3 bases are TGCAGCGTTCCAGGGGGGGGAGGCAATGAGCAGTTCTTC. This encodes CSVPGGGGNEQFF.

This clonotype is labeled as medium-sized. CDR3 DNA sequence: TGTGCCAGCAGTAGGGAGACCGGGTCACCCCTCCACTTT. Translated, it gives CASSRETGSPLHF. The chain employs TRBV6-1 and TRBJ1-6; D gene unclear. The ends were cut back, 5 bases at V and 10 bases at J, with 12 bases in the middle. CDR1 MNHNS and CDR2 SASEGT come from the germline V gene. The CDR3 totals 13 residues.

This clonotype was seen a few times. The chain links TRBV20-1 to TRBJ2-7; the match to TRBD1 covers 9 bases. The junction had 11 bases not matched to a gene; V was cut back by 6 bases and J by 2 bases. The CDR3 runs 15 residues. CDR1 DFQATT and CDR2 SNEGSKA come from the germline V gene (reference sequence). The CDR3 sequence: CSARSDGTGTYEQYF. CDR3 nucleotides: TGCAGTGCGAGATCAGACGGGACAGGGACCTACGAGCAGTACTTC.

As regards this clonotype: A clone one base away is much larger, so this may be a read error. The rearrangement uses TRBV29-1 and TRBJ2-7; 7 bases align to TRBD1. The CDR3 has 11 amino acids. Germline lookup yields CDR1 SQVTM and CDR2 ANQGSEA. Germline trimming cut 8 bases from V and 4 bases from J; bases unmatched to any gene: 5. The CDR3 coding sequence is TGCAGCTTTCCACAGGGGTACGAGCAGTACTTC. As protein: CSFPQGYEQYF.

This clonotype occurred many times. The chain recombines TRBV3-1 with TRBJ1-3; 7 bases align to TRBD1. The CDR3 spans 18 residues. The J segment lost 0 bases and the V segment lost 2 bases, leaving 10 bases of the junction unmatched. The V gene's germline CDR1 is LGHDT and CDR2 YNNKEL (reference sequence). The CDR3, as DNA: TGTGCCAGCAGCCAACCGGGACAGCGAATTGGCTCTGGAAACACCATATATTTT. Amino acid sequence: CASSQPGQRIGSGNTIYF. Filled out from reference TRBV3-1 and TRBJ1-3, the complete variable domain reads DTAVSQTPKYLVTQMGNDKSIKCEQNLGHDTMYWYKQDSKKFLKIMFSYNNKELIINETVPNRFSPKSPDKAHLNLHINSLELGDSAVYFCASSQPGQRIGSGNTIYFGEGSWLTVV.

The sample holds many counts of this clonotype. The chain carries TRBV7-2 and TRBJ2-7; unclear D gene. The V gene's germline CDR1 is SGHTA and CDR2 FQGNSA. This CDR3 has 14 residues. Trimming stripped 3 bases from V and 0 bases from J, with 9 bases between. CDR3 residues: CASSFGRSSYEQYF. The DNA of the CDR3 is TGTGCCAGCAGCTTTGGGCGGAGCTCCTACGAGCAGTACTTC.

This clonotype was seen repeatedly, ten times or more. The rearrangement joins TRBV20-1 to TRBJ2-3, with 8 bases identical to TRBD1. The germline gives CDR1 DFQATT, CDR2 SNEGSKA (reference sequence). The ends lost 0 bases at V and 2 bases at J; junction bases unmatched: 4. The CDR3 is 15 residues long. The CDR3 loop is CSARDSGGPTDTQYF. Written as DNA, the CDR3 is TGCAGTGCTAGAGATTCAGGGGGCCCCACAGATACGCAGTATTTT.